This T cell receptor beta chain was obtained from a study of blood T cell repertoires in COVID-19. Germline-derived CDR1 and CDR2 are SGHDN and FVKESK. The CDR3 is made up of 14 amino acids. Trimming took 6 bases from V and 9 from J; bases not matched to a gene: 7. This clone has just one count. The assay was immunoSEQ multiplex PCR, and TCRdb's table has in-frame clones only and misses some. The table lists 150,000 to 200,000 clones, about 88% of them singletons, with roughly 9% in the top ten. This sequence originates from a woman under 30 who had recovered from COVID-19. The genes are TRBV14 and TRBJ1-6; 8 bases are a match to TRBD1. The specimen was PBMCs or T cells enriched from blood (not recorded which). The CDR3 region is CASRAQGAGSPLHF. The CDR3 DNA reads as TGTGCCAGCAGGGCTCAGGGGGCTGGTTCACCCCTCCACTTT.